The 18 T cell receptor beta chains in this list originate from one sample, sequenced in a study of identical twins. TCRdb re-analysed the 5' RACE reads in MiXCR, keeping a single row per CDR3 protein. This sample has hundreds of thousands of distinct CDR3 sequences, with 18% found just once. A further study also used this sample, focusing on T cells expressing NK-cell markers.

The sample comprised PBMCs. All receptors derive from a woman between 18 and 29 years old in good health.

Only a few counts were recorded for this clonotype. The rearrangement joins TRBV6-5 to TRBJ1-6, with D unclear. CDR1 and CDR2 from the germline V gene are MNHEY and SVGAGI. V was cut by 0 bases and J by 4 bases, with 4 bases left in between. This CDR3 is 14 amino acids long. CDR3 DNA: TGTGCCAGCAGTTACTCCGGGTATAATTCACCCCTCCACTTT. Its translation: CASSYSGYNSPLHF.

The chain recombines TRBV13 with TRBJ1-1, with 8 bases identical to TRBD1. Germline CDR1 and CDR2: PRHDT and FYEKMQ (reference sequence). This CDR3 spans 13 amino acids. V lost 1 base and J lost 6; bases outside the gene matches: 1. CDR3 in DNA: TGTGCCAGCAGCTTAGAGGACAGGGCTGAAGCTTTCTTT. Residues: CASSLEDRAEAFF.

The CDR3 loop reads CASSLVRGPYNEQFF. Written as DNA, the CDR3 is TGTGCCAGCAGTTTAGTCAGGGGGCCCTACAATGAGCAGTTCTTC. The rearrangement uses TRBV27 and TRBJ2-1, with 8 nucleotides matching TRBD1. CDR3 length: 15 amino acids. J was trimmed by 2 bases and V by 2 bases; bases with no gene match: 2. Per germline, CDR1 MNHEY and CDR2 SMNVEV (reference sequence).

This clonotype was picked up a small number of times. The V gene is TRBV5-1, the J gene TRBJ1-1; weak D call: TRBD1 (5 bases). Germline-derived CDR1 and CDR2 are SGHRS and YFSETQ. The CDR3 has 15 residues. The V end was cut by 1 base, the J end by 10 bases, with 20 bases between. The CDR3 nucleotides are TGCGCCAGCAGCTTGAGGGCAGGGTCGGCGATGGGAGCTTTCTTT. Translation gives CASSLRAGSAMGAFF.

This clonotype was observed a handful of times. V gene TRBV14 combines with J gene TRBJ2-1; no firm D call. Trimming shortened V by 6 bases and J by 5 bases, and 11 bases separated the two germline ends. CDR3 length: 13 residues. CDR1 and CDR2 (germline): SGHDN, FVKESK. The CDR3 spells CASREQDNNEQFF. As DNA, the CDR3 is TGTGCCAGCAGGGAGCAGGATAACAATGAGCAGTTCTTC. The whole variable domain, filled in from reference TRBV14 and TRBJ2-1, reads EAGVTQFPSHSVIEKGQTVTLRCDPISGHDNLYWYRRVMGKEIKFLLHFVKESKQDESGMPNNRFLAERTGGTYSTLKVQPAELEDSGVYFCASREQDNNEQFFGPGTRLTVL.

This clonotype was seen a few times. The rearrangement joins TRBV20-1 to TRBJ1-1; D not resolved. The CDR3 covers 14 residues. Germline CDR1 and CDR2: DFQATT and SNEGSKA (reference sequence). V lost 5 bases and J lost 4, with 17 bases in between. The CDR3 region has the DNA TGCAGTGCTGGAAGAGGGCCCGGAGGCACTGAAGCTTTCTTT. Its translation is CSAGRGPGGTEAFF.

This chain links TRBV20-1 with TRBJ2-1; 8 bases line up with TRBD2. With V trimmed by 0 bases and J by 0 bases, 10 bases remained unmatched. The CDR3 length is 18 residues. Germline V lookup: CDR1 DFQATT, CDR2 SNEGSKA (reference sequence). CDR3 amino acids: CSARDRERGTSSYNEQFF. The CDR3 nucleotides are TGCAGTGCTAGAGATAGGGAGCGGGGGACCAGCTCCTACAATGAGCAGTTCTTC.

The table lists this clonotype with a few counts. The chain uses TRBV12-3 or TRBV12-4 and TRBJ2-3; D not resolved. The CDR3 runs 13 residues. V lost 6 bases to trimming and J lost 0 bases, with 7 bases between them. For the CDR3, the DNA is TGTGCCAGCAGGCCCTTTAGCACAGATACGCAGTATTTT. It yields the protein CASRPFSTDTQYF.

The chain employs TRBV6-5 and TRBJ2-1; TRBD1 aligns across 10 bases. CDR3 length: 17 amino acids. The V segment lost 0 bases and the J segment 9 bases; nucleotides outside the gene matches: 11. Germline CDR1 is MNHEY and CDR2 is SVGAGI. Written as DNA, the CDR3 is TGTGCCAGCAGTTACTCACCTCCGGGACAGGGGTTGGGTGAGCAGTTCTTC. Its translation: CASSYSPPGQGLGEQFF.

The CDR3 spells CASSYFHLEGYTF. The CDR3 coding sequence is TGTGCCAGCAGTTACTTTCATTTGGAGGGCTACACCTTC. The rearrangement joins TRBV6-2 or TRBV6-3 to TRBJ1-2; D unresolved. With 1 base removed from V and 8 bases from J, the gap between germline ends came to 11 bases. CDR3 length equals 13 residues. CDR1 MNHEY and CDR2 SVGEGT come from the germline V gene.

The V call is TRBV12-3 or TRBV12-4, the J call TRBJ1-2; the D is unclear. Deletions cut 3 bases from V and 1 base from J, with 9 bases between. The CDR3 runs to 14 residues. CDR3 region: CASSFEGFNYGYTF. CDR3 nucleotides: TGTGCCAGCAGTTTCGAGGGCTTTAACTATGGCTACACCTTC.

This chain joins TRBV7-9 and TRBJ1-5; no reliable D call. The CDR3 extends over 13 amino acids. Deletions cut 5 bases from V and 7 bases from J, with 12 bases between. Germline V gives CDR1 SEHNR, CDR2 FQNEAQ (reference sequence). DNA for the CDR3: TGTGCCAGCAGCCTTAGTCCTCAACAGCCCCAGCATTTT. Translated: CASSLSPQQPQHF.

The CDR3 protein is CASSKGATPRDKGLAGAEQYF. The CDR3, as DNA: TGTGCCAGCAGCAAAGGAGCTACTCCGAGGGACAAGGGACTAGCGGGAGCCGAGCAGTACTTC. V and J are TRBV21-1 and TRBJ2-7; the tabulated D call, TRBD2, remains unverified against the DNA. TRBV21-1 is an annotated pseudogene. This CDR3 region has 21 residues.

This clonotype was seen a handful of times. DNA for the CDR3: TGTGCCAGCAGCATTAGCGGGGCGGCCTACGAGCAGTACTTC. Amino acid sequence: CASSISGAAYEQYF. The V and J genes are TRBV5-5 and TRBJ2-7; 8 nucleotides agree with TRBD2. CDR3 length equals 14 residues. The V gene's germline CDR1 is SGHKS and CDR2 YYEKEE (reference sequence). The trim removed 4 bases at V and 2 bases at J, leaving 5 bases unmatched.

The V call is TRBV3-1, the J call TRBJ2-7, with D perhaps given as TRBD1 or TRBD2 (5 bases each). The CDR3 is made up of 16 amino acids. V lost 0 bases to trimming and J lost 6 bases, with 18 bases between them. The germline gives CDR1 LGHDT, CDR2 YNNKEL (reference sequence). This CDR3 is CASSQEPPTRGVEQYF. The CDR3 nucleotides are TGTGCCAGCAGCCAAGAGCCCCCGACGAGAGGGGTCGAGCAGTACTTC.

The chain couples TRBV5-6 to TRBJ1-1; a weak D match, TRBD1 (5 bases). Germline CDR1 SGHDT, CDR2 YYEEEE. This CDR3 region has 15 residues. Deletions cut 3 bases from V and 1 base from J, with 13 bases between. CDR3: CASSWGTGPNTEAFF. The CDR3 DNA sequence: TGTGCCAGCAGCTGGGGGACGGGGCCGAACACTGAAGCTTTCTTT.

This clonotype was seen only a few times. The chain combines TRBV20-1 with TRBJ1-2; 8 bases map to TRBD1. The CDR3 totals 13 residues. Germline V gives CDR1 DFQATT, CDR2 SNEGSKA (reference sequence). V lost 6 bases to trimming and J lost 8 bases; unmatched junction nucleotides: 11. The DNA for the CDR3 is TGCAGTGCCCCCCCAGGGGGCCGACGAGGCTACACCTTC. Translated, it gives CSAPPGGRRGYTF.

This clonotype has only a few counts. This rearrangement joins TRBV20-1 to TRBJ2-2; 8 nucleotides line up with TRBD1. The CDR3 sequence is 16 residues long. Germline V gives CDR1 DFQATT, CDR2 SNEGSKA (reference sequence). V shed 2 bases and J 6 bases; nucleotides not matched to a gene: 11. The CDR3 DNA sequence: TGCAGTGCTAGATTTATGGACAGGGCGTCTCCCGGGGAGCTGTTTTTT. Protein product: CSARFMDRASPGELFF.